This T cell receptor (beta chain) was retrieved from a study of blood T cell repertoires in COVID-19 (TCRdb year 2020). For the study in its entirety: Samples covering the acute and convalescent phases of COVID-19 were provided by collaborators in the United States, Italy and Spain. The repertoires were released in a freely available public database meant as a resource for research on the immune response to SARS-CoV-2. HLA class I and class II types, where available, came from metadata supplied by the sample provider rather than from assay-based typing. The samples were drawn from the first 160 participants of the ongoing ImmuneRACE study and from 950 to 1,500 subjects provided by 6 global collaborators. The material from the prospective study consisted of cDNA or gDNA derived from T cells, B-cell-depleted T cells, or PBMCs. Subjects who had been exposed to COVID-19, were actively infected with it, or had recovered from it provided the deeply sampled blood TCRbeta repertoires that made up the dataset. Sample metadata almost always included a de-identified subject ID, COVID-19 status, age in years and sex. Results and caveats for the whole study, not just this receptor: The amount of clinical and demographic metadata varied by source and participant and was provided uncurated.

In the case of this clone: No antigen is known for it. Within one base of it there is no much larger clone, and no base qualities were kept.

Collaborating institutions collected whole blood in K2EDTA tubes following their own protocols. For TCRbeta analysis, collaborators shipped samples as frozen whole blood, isolated PBMCs, or DNA extracted from either of those sample types. From cysteine to phenylalanine, the CDR3 is 16 amino acids long. The only DNA kept is the CDR3, 48 bases in frame from the first base. V is cut by 3 bases and J by 9 bases, and the space between the germline ends is 21 bases. The germline V gene (reference sequence) supplies CDR1 LNHNV and CDR2 YYDKDF. The immunoSEQ Assay, a bias-controlled multiplex PCR, was used to amplify TCRbeta CDR3 regions from genomic DNA. The study's processing was this. The number of nucleated cells in each sample was estimated by amplification of reference gene primers within the assay. To quantify the absolute abundance of each unique TCRbeta CDR3 rearrangement, sequence reads were collapsed and filtered. Productive Simpson clonality was computed per sample as the square root of Simpson's diversity index over productive rearrangements. TCRdb provides this immuneACCESS table in a form limited to in-frame rearrangements. Some clones are lacking; in checked studies, under half of them reflect an unresolved V gene, and why the rest are absent is not known. The DNA was the basis for D and trimming; V, J and clone size are from that table. The sample contains 90,000 to 95,000 clones, 88% of them found a single time. The top ten clonotypes cover roughly 8.1% of the sample.

Input material: peripheral blood. This clonotype was sampled from a woman in her seventies with acute or convalescent COVID-19. The chain uses TRBV15 and TRBJ2-1; there is no confident call for the D gene. DNA sequence: TGTGCCACCAGCAGTGCGGAGACTCGACTGTTCTCTGAGCAGTTCTTC. Translated, it reads CATSSAETRLFSEQFF.